The T cell receptor (beta chain) under discussion was sequenced for a study of blood T cell repertoires in COVID-19. CDR1 is LGHNA, CDR2 YNFKEQ, per germline. CDR3 length equals 17 residues. V was clipped by 0 bases and J by 0 bases, with 9 bases between them. Authors' processing steps: Amplification of reference gene primers provided the estimated nucleated cell counts. Assay: immunoSEQ multiplex PCR; the TCRdb copy retains only in-frame clones and omits some. The V and J calls and clone size are taken from that table; D and trimming were inferred from the DNA. The sample shows approximately 160,000 clones, 80% to 90% of them seen only once.

The J gene is TRBJ1-6, the V gene TRBV4-2; D not certain. The sample taken for sequencing was peripheral blood. This clonotype was sampled from a woman in her sixties or seventies with COVID-19, enrolled during active disease. This CDR3 reads CASSQESSSSYNSPLHF. The CDR3 DNA reads TGTGCCAGCAGCCAAGAGTCCTCGAGCTCCTATAATTCACCCCTCCACTTT.